The present TCR beta chain was sequenced within a study of cytomegalovirus exposure and HLA in healthy donors. Study conclusions and caveats: The authors later linked a missense DCLRE1C variant to TCR beta V- and J-gene trimming.

A note on this clone: Its antigen is undetermined.

V was clipped by 6 bases and J by 8 bases, with 19 bases between them. The germline gives CDR1 GTSNPN, CDR2 SVGIG (reference sequence). This CDR3 contains 13 residues. Use of 60 Vbeta and 13 Jbeta primers characterized the PCR. The method was immunoSEQ multiplex PCR; TCRdb's version includes in-frame clones alone and lacks a portion of them. The table includes over 90,000 clones, 65% to 85% detected once. Sequenced input: PBMCs. This receptor was identified in a female donor in good health and CMV-seropositive. The chain recombines TRBV30 with TRBJ1-2; D uncertain. The chain's CDR3 is CACSPKTHGGYTF. As DNA, the CDR3 is TGTGCCTGCTCACCAAAGACCCACGGGGGCTACACCTTC.